The table lists the clone carrying this T cell receptor beta chain with a count of one. The record originates from a study of blood T cell repertoires in COVID-19. Study background: The analysed material was cDNA or gDNA that came from T cells, B-cell-depleted T cells, or PBMCs.

V was cut by 4 bases and J by 10 bases, with 11 bases left in between. Looked up from germline, CDR1 is MDHEN and CDR2 is SYDVKM. CDR3 size: 12 residues. Study members were between roughly 18 and 100 years old and lived in some 22 US regions. All recovered Cohort 3 donors got two negative PCRs, got clearance, or saw symptom resolution. Here immunoSEQ multiplex PCR was the method, and the copy in TCRdb shows in-frame clones only, minus some. The profile covers almost 250,000 clones, with 75% to 90% appearing a single time and around 4% taken by the ten largest. The TCR sequence derives from a woman aged 30 to 39 who had recovered from COVID-19. The rearrangement links TRBV28 to TRBJ1-3; a weak D match, TRBD1 (5 bases). The source material was PBMCs or T cells enriched from blood (not recorded which). CDR3 DNA sequence: TGTGCCAGCAGTTACCAGGGTTCTACCATATATTTT. Its protein is CASSYQGSTIYF.